Listed below are T cell receptor beta chains from one sample, sequenced in a study of graft-versus-host responses after intestinal transplantation. Measured with immunoSEQ multiplex PCR; TCRdb has only the in-frame clones, and not every one. The repertoire holds about 21,000 clones, 30% to 40% seen once, with 7.5% to 9.5% in the top ten. Sequenced material: alloreactive CD8+ T cells from a mixed lymphocyte reaction culture, taken before intestinal transplant. All receptors come from a human patient who received an intestinal transplant. The CDR3 runs from the conserved cysteine through the conserved F or W. The D gene is left open where the match is weak. Size values are once, few and many counts, or a class for expanded clones, and some rows have none.

D | J | V | length | size | DNA | CDR3
. | TRBJ1-4 | TRBV11-2 | 14 | . | TGTGCCAGCAGCTTAGCTGCAACTAATGAAAAACTGTTTTTT | CASSLAATNEKLFF
. | TRBJ1-3 | TRBV13 | 20 | . | TGTGCCAGCAGCTCACTAGAGCCTCATCCAACACCGAGCTCTGGAAACACCATATATTTT | CASSSLEPHPTPSSGNTIYF
. | TRBJ2-7 | TRBV15 | 16 | . | TGTGCCACCAGCTTACCTAAGTACAGGGATCTGGGAGAGCAGTACTTC | CATSLPKYRDLGEQYF
TRBD1 | TRBJ2-1 | TRBV4-1 | 15 | few | TGCGCCAGCAGCCAACTCACAGGGGGCGGGTATGAGCAGTTCTTC | CASSQLTGGGYEQFF
. | TRBJ2-7 | TRBV6-5 | 13 | . | TGTGCCAGCAGTGATATCGGTAGCTACGAGCAGTACTTC | CASSDIGSYEQYF
. | TRBJ2-5 | TRBV7-6 | 20 | . | TGTGCCAGCAGCTTAGACCACCAGGCGGCCCTGGCGGGCGCCCAAGAGACCCAGTACTTC | CASSLDHQAALAGAQETQYF
. | TRBJ2-2 | TRBV13 | 13 | few | TGTGCCAGCAGCTTAGGGGGTACCGGGGAGCTGTTTTTT | CASSLGGTGELFF
. | TRBJ2-5 | TRBV12-2 | 17 | . | TGTGCAAGTCGCGATTACATAAAGAGCGGGTCGCAAGAGACCCAGTACTTC | CASRDYIKSGSQETQYF
TRBD2 | TRBJ2-7 | TRBV27 | 11 | . | TGTGCCAGCAGTCTGGGGGGGGAGCAGTACTTC | CASSLGGEQYF
TRBD2 | TRBJ2-2 | TRBV4-1 | 16 | . | TGCGCCAGCAGCCAAGCCCTAGCGGGAGGAACCGGGGAGCTGTTTTTT | CASSQALAGGTGELFF
. | TRBJ1-5 | TRBV10-1 | 12 | . | TGCGCCAGGAACGGTAGCAATCAGCCCCAGCATTTT | CARNGSNQPQHF
. | TRBJ2-7 | TRBV6-5 | 14 | few | TGTGCCAGCAGTTATGACTCTTGGGGCTACGAGCAGTACTTC | CASSYDSWGYEQYF
. | TRBJ2-3 | TRBV13 | 17 | . | TGTGCCAGCAGCTTGGGCGTGACGGGAGCGGGCACAGATACGCAGTATTTT | CASSLGVTGAGTDTQYF
TRBD2 | TRBJ2-7 | TRBV29-1 | 13 | few | TGCAGCGTGCGAACCGGACTAGCCTACGAGCAGTACTTC | CSVRTGLAYEQYF
TRBD2 | TRBJ2-5 | TRBV25-1 | 18 | . | TGTGCCAGCACCGGGACGGGAGGAAGCGGGACTCCCATGGAGACCCAGTACTTC | CASTGTGGSGTPMETQYF
. | TRBJ2-3 | TRBV7-3 | 13 | . | TGTGCCAGCAGCTTAGTTGGCACAGATACGCAGTATTTT | CASSLVGTDTQYF
TRBD2 | TRBJ2-5 | TRBV15 | 16 | . | TGTGCCACCAGCGCCGGACTAGCGGGAGGGGAAGAGACCCAGTACTTC | CATSAGLAGGEETQYF
. | TRBJ1-4 | TRBV4-3 | 14 | . | TGCGCCAGCAGCCTGCAGGGGTCGCATGAAAAACTGTTTTTT | CASSLQGSHEKLFF
. | TRBJ2-1 | TRBV11-3 | 17 | few | TGTGCCAGCAGCTTCCCCAGGGATACCTCTCCCTACAATGAGCAGTTCTTC | CASSFPRDTSPYNEQFF
TRBD1 | TRBJ1-4 | TRBV6-1 | 13 | . | TGTGCCTGGGGGCCGGGACAGGGTAAAAAACTGTTTTTT | CAWGPGQGKKLFF
. | TRBJ2-7 | TRBV7-6 | 12 | few | TGTGCCAGCAGCTTAGACGGGAGAGAGCAGTACTTC | CASSLDGREQYF
. | TRBJ2-2 | TRBV25-1 | 14 | . | TGTGCCAGCAGCGTGACAGGGAACACCGGGGAGCTGTTTTTT | CASSVTGNTGELFF
. | TRBJ2-3 | TRBV7-9 | 14 | once | TGTGCCAGCAGCCCGCTAGTGGGACCAGCGGAGCAGTATTTT | CASSPLVGPAEQYF
. | TRBJ2-5 | TRBV6-4 | 17 | few | TGTGCCAGCAGGGAGCACGGGAAGACCCCCCAACAAGAGACCCAGTACTTC | CASREHGKTPQQETQYF
. | TRBJ1-1 | TRBV9 | 14 | . | TGTGCCAGCAGCGTAGCGGGGGTTATTGATGAAGCTTTCTTT | CASSVAGVIDEAFF
TRBD2 | TRBJ2-2 | TRBV4-1 | 18 | . | TGCGCCAGCAGCCCCCGTCGACTAGCGGGAGGGTACACCGGGGAGCTGTTTTTT | CASSPRRLAGGYTGELFF
. | TRBJ1-2 | TRBV19 | 15 | . | TGTGCCAGTAGTATAGAGTGGGCAGGGAGAGATGGCTACACCTTC | CASSIEWAGRDGYTF
. | TRBJ2-7 | TRBV5-6 | 12 | . | TGTGCCAGCAGGGACAGCTCCTACGAGCAGTACTTC | CASRDSSYEQYF
. | TRBJ1-5 | TRBV9 | 13 | . | TGTGCCAGCAGCGTCGGTCTAGGTCAGCCCCAGCATTTT | CASSVGLGQPQHF
. | TRBJ1-5 | TRBV9 | 14 | . | TGTGCCAGCAGCGTAGAAGGGACTCCTCAGCCCCAGCATTTT | CASSVEGTPQPQHF
. | TRBJ2-7 | TRBV6-6 | 14 | few | TGTGCCAGCAGTGATACAGGTTACGCCTACGAGCAGTACTTC | CASSDTGYAYEQYF
. | TRBJ1-6 | TRBV7-9 | 15 | . | TGTGCCAGTGGAGGGTTGAGCTCCTATAATTCACCCCTCCACTTT | CASGGLSSYNSPLHF
. | TRBJ2-5 | TRBV7-2 | 15 | . | TGTGCCAGCAGCTTAGGGGGCGGGGCAGGCGAGACCCAGTACTTC | CASSLGGGAGETQYF
. | TRBJ2-7 | TRBV7-9 | 14 | . | TGTGCCAGCAGCTTGGTAGTTTCAACCTACGAGCAGTACTTC | CASSLVVSTYEQYF
. | TRBJ1-1 | TRBV30 | 11 | . | TGTGCCTGGAGTTGGGGAACTGAAGCTTTCTTT | CAWSWGTEAFF
. | TRBJ1-2 | TRBV9 | 15 | . | TGTGCCAGCAGCGTAGCTTCCTCGGGAGCCTATGGCTACACCTTC | CASSVASSGAYGYTF
. | TRBJ1-2 | TRBV2 | 12 | . | TGTGCCAGCGGGTGGGACGGAAATGGCTACACCTTC | CASGWDGNGYTF
. | TRBJ1-5 | TRBV5-1 | 13 | . | TGCGCCAGCAGCTTGCTCGGGGACCAGCCCCAGCATTTT | CASSLLGDQPQHF
TRBD1 | TRBJ1-2 | TRBV4-2 | 16 | . | TGTGCCAGCAGCCAATTTACGGGACAGAAGAACGATGGCTACACCTTC | CASSQFTGQKNDGYTF
. | TRBJ2-7 | TRBV5-6 | 13 | . | TGTGCCAGCAGCTTGATAGGGGGTAACGAGCAGTACTTC | CASSLIGGNEQYF
. | TRBJ2-7 | TRBV7-6 | 13 | . | TGTGCCAGCAGCTTAGGGGGGGGCGACGAGCAGTACTTC | CASSLGGGDEQYF
. | TRBJ2-7 | TRBV2 | 11 | medium-sized | TGTGCCACCCTGGACAGCTACGAGCAGTACTTC | CATLDSYEQYF
. | TRBJ2-7 | TRBV9 | 16 | . | TGTGCCAGCAGCGCCGGAGGGGACATACTCTTCTACGAGCAGTACTTC | CASSAGGDILFYEQYF
TRBD2 | TRBJ2-5 | TRBV15 | 13 | . | TGTGCCACCAGCACGGGACTAGGGGGGACCCAGTACTTC | CATSTGLGGTQYF
. | TRBJ2-7 | TRBV7-9 | 16 | few | TGTGCCAGCAGCTCACCTATTTCTGACGGGGTGTACGAGCAGTACTTC | CASSSPISDGVYEQYF
. | TRBJ2-7 | TRBV7-9 | 14 | . | TGTGCCAGCAGCTTAAACGGGGACTTTTACGAGCAGTACTTC | CASSLNGDFYEQYF
. | TRBJ1-3 | TRBV18 | 13 | . | TGTGCCATAAGACCGGGTGTTGGAAACACCATATATTTT | CAIRPGVGNTIYF
. | TRBJ2-7 | TRBV29-1 | 13 | . | TGCAGCGTTGAAGAGGACACATCCTACGAGCAGTACTTC | CSVEEDTSYEQYF
. | TRBJ2-2 | TRBV2 | 13 | medium-sized | TGTGCCAGCATTTGGGGCGACACCGGGGAGCTGTTTTTT | CASIWGDTGELFF
TRBD1 | TRBJ2-7 | TRBV7-9 | 13 | many | TGTGCCAACGAAGCCAGCACAGGGGGCGAGCAGTACTTC | CANEASTGGEQYF
. | TRBJ2-6 | TRBV27 | 14 | few | TGTGCCAGCAGTTTTGGGTCTGGGGCCAACGTCCTGACTTTC | CASSFGSGANVLTF
. | TRBJ1-1 | TRBV6-6 | 13 | . | TGTGCCAGCAGTGATGTAGTCAACACTGAAGCTTTCTTT | CASSDVVNTEAFF
. | TRBJ2-5 | TRBV30 | 13 | . | TGTGCCTGGAGTGTTAAGGGGGGGGAGACCCAGTACTTC | CAWSVKGGETQYF